A selection of T cell receptor beta chains follows, all from one sample in a study of cytomegalovirus exposure and HLA in healthy donors. Profiling relied on immunoSEQ multiplex PCR, and the TCRdb table lists in-frame clones only, not all of them. The sample consists of 150,000 to 200,000 clones, 65% to 80% of them appearing once. Sequencing was done on a sample of PBMCs. These receptor sequences come from a woman aged 45-65 years in good health and CMV-seropositive. Each CDR3 is given with its conserved first and last residue. The listing skips clone size in some rows; elsewhere it reads once, few, many or a size class.

j_call | clone_size | cdr3_length | v_call | cdr3_aa
TRBJ2-3 | NA | 16 | TRBV9 | CASSVDFGGRGDTQYF
TRBJ1-2 | NA | 15 | TRBV28 | CASSSGQGPPFGYTF
TRBJ1-6 | NA | 15 | TRBV27 | CASSLQRQGSSPLHF
TRBJ2-7 | NA | 15 | TRBV7-9 | CASSPAVGLSYEQYF
TRBJ2-7 | NA | 16 | TRBV7-6 | CASSLLADRGPYEQYF
TRBJ1-1 | few | 13 | TRBV29-1 | CSTWTGANTEAFF
TRBJ2-1 | NA | 13 | TRBV29-1 | CSVESGGYNEQFF
TRBJ2-2 | NA | 15 | TRBV7-3 | CASSTQGHLVGELFF
TRBJ1-4 | NA | 16 | TRBV7-8 | CASSLTTGSPNEKLFF
TRBJ1-4 | NA | 14 | TRBV6-1 | CASRDRGRNEKLFF
TRBJ2-7 | NA | 12 | TRBV2 | CANTDRAYEQYF
TRBJ1-5 | NA | 16 | TRBV6-1 | CASSEAGGRANQPQHF
TRBJ2-7 | NA | 15 | TRBV5-4 | CASSLGAGQGYEQYF
TRBJ2-7 | few | 16 | TRBV5-4 | CASSPGTSGGLYEQYF